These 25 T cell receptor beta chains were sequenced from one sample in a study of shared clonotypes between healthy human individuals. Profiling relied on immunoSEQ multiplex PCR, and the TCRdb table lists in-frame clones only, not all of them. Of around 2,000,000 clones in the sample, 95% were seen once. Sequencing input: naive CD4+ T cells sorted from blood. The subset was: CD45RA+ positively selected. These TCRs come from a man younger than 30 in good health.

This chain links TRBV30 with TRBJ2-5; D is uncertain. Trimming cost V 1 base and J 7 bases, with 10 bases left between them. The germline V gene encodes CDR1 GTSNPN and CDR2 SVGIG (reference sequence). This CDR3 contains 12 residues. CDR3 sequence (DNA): TGTGCCTGGAGTGGGGATGGATGGACCCAGTACTTC. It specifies CAWSGDGWTQYF.

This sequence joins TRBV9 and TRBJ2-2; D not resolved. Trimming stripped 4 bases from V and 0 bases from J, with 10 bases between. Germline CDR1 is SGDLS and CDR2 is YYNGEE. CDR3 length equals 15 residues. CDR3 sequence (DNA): TGTGCCAGCAGCTCCTACGCCACGAACACCGGGGAGCTGTTTTTT. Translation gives CASSSYATNTGELFF.

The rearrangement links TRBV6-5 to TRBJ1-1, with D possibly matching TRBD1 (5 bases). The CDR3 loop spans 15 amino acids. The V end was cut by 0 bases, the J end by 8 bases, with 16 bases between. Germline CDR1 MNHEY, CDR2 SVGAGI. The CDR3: CASSYSNRGILEAFF. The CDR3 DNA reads TGTGCCAGCAGTTACTCAAACCGGGGGATCCTGGAAGCTTTCTTT.

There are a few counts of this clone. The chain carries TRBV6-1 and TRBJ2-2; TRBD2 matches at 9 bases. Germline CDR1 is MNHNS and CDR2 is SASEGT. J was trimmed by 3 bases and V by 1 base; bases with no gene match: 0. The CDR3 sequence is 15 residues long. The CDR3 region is CASSEVAGDTGELFF. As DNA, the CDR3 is TGTGCCAGCAGTGAAGTAGCGGGGGACACCGGGGAGCTGTTTTTT.

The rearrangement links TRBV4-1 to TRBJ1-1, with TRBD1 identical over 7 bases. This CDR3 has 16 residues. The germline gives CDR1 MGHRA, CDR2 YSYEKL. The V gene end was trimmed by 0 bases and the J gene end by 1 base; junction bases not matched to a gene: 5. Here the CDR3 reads CASSQERTGWNTEAFF. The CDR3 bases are TGCGCCAGCAGCCAAGAGAGGACAGGCTGGAACACTGAAGCTTTCTTT.

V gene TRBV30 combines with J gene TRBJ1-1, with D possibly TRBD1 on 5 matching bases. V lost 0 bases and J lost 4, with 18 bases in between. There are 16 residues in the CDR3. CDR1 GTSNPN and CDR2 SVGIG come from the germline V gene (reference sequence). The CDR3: CAWSVLRGSVVTEAFF. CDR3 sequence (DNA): TGTGCCTGGAGTGTACTACGGGGGTCCGTGGTCACTGAAGCTTTCTTT.

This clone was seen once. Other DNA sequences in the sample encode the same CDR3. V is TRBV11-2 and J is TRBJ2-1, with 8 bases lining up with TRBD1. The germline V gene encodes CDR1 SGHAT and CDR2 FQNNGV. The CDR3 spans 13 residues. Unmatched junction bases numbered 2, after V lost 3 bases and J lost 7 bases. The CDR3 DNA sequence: TGTGCCAGCAGCTTGGACAGGGCTAATGAGCAGTTCTTC. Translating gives CASSLDRANEQFF.

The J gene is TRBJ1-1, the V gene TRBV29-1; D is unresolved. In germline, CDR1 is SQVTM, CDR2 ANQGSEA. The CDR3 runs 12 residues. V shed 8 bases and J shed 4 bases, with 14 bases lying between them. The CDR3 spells CSHVGISTEAFF. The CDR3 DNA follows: TGCAGCCATGTGGGAATAAGCACTGAAGCTTTCTTT.

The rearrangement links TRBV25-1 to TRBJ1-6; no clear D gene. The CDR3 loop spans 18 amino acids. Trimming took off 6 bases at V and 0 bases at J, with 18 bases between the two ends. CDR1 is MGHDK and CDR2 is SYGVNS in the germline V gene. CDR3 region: CASRTGRKKNSYNSPLHF. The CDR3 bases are TGTGCCAGCAGAACGGGCCGGAAAAAGAACTCCTATAATTCACCCCTCCACTTT.

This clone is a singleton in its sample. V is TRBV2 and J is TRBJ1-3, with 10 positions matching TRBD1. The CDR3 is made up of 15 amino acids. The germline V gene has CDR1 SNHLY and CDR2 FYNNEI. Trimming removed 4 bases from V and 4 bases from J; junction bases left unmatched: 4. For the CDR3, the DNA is TGTGCCAGCAGTGGGAGACAGGGGGCAGGAAACACCATATATTTT. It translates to CASSGRQGAGNTIYF.

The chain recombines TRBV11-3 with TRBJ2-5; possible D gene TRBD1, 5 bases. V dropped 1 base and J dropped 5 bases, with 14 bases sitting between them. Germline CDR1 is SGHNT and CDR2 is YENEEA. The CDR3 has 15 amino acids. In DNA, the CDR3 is TGTGCCAGCAGCTTAGGGCAGGGTGGAGAGGAGACCCAGTACTTC. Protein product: CASSLGQGGEETQYF.

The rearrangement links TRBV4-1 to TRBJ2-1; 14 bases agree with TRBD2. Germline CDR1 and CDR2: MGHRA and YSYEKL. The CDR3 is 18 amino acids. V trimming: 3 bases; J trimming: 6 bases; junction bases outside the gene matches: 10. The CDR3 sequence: CASSQETSGGAYGNEQFF. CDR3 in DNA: TGCGCCAGCAGCCAGGAGACTAGCGGGGGGGCATATGGCAATGAGCAGTTCTTC.

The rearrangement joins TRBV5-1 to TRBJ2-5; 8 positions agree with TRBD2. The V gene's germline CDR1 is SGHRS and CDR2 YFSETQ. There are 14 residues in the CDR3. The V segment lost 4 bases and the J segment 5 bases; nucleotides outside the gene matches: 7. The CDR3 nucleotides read TGCGCCAGCAGCCCGGGGGGGTATCCGGAGACCCAGTACTTC. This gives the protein CASSPGGYPETQYF.

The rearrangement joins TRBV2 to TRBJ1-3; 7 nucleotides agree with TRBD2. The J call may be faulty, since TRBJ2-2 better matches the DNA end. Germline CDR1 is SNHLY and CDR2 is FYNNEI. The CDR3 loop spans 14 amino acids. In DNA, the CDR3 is TGTGCCAGCAGTCCGGCACCGGGGGGCGGGGAGCTGTTTTTT. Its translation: CASSPAPGGGELFF.

CDR3 in amino acids: CASSFSQGATEAFF. In DNA form, the CDR3 reads TGCGCCAGCAGCTTCTCTCAGGGGGCGACTGAAGCTTTCTTT. The rearrangement uses TRBV5-1 and TRBJ1-1; 8 nucleotides agree with TRBD1. The V and J ends lost 2 bases and 5 bases, in that order; junction bases with no gene match: 5. CDR1 and CDR2 from the germline V gene are SGHRS and YFSETQ. The CDR3 covers 14 residues.

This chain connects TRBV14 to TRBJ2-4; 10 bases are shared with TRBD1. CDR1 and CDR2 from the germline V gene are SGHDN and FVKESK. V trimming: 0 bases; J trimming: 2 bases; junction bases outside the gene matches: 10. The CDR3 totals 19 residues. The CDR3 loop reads CASSQELRQGARTKNIQYF. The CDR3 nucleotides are TGTGCCAGCAGCCAAGAACTCAGACAGGGGGCGAGGACCAAAAACATTCAGTACTTC.

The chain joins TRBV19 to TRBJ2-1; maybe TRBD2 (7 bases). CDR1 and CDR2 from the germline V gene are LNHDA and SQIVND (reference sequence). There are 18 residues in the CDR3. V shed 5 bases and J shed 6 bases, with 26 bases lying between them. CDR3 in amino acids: CASSSPGGEGTHSNEQFF. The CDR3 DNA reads TGTGCCAGTAGTTCCCCGGGGGGTGAGGGGACACACAGCAATGAGCAGTTCTTC.

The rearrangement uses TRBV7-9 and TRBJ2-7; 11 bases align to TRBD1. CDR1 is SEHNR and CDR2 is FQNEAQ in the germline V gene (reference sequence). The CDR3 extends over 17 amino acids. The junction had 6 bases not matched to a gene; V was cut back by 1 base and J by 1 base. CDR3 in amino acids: CASSLDPGQGVSYEQYF. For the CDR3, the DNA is TGTGCCAGCAGCTTAGATCCGGGACAGGGGGTTTCCTACGAGCAGTACTTC. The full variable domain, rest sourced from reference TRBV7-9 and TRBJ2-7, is DTGVSQNPRHKITKRGQNVTFRCDPISEHNRLYWYRQTLGQGPEFLTYFQNEAQLEKSRLLSDRFSAERPKGSFSTLEIQRTEQGDSAMYLCASSLDPGQGVSYEQYFGPGTRLTVT.

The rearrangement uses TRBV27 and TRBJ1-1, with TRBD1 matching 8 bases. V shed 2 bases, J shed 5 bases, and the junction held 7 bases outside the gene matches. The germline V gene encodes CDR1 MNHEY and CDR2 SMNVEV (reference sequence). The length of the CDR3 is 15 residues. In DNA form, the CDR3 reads TGTGCCAGCAGTTTACCCGGACAGGGTGGGACTGAAGCTTTCTTT. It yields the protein CASSLPGQGGTEAFF.

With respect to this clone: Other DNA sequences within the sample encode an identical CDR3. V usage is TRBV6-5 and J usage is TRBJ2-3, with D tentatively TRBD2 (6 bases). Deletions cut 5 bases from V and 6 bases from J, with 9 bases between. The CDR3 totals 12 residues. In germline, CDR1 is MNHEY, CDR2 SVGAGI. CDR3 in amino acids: CASSRTSDTQYF. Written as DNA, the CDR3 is TGTGCCAGCAGTCGCACTAGCGATACGCAGTATTTT.

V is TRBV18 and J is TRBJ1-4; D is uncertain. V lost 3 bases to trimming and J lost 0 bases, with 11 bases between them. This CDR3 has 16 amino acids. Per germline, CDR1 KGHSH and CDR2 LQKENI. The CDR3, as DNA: TGTGCCAGCTCACCTTCCATTTCTGCAACTAATGAAAAACTGTTTTTT. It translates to CASSPSISATNEKLFF.

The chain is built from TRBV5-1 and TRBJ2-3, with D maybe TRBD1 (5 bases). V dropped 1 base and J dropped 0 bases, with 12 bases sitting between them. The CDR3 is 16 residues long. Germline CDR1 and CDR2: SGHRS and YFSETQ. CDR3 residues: CASSLQSTGSTDTQYF. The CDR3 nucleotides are TGCGCCAGCAGCTTGCAGAGCACAGGTAGCACAGATACGCAGTATTTT.

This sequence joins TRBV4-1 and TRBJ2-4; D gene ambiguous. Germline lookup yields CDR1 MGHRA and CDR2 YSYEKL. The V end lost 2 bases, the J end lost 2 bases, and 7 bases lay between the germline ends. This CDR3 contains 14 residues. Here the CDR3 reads CASSQPVSKNIQYF. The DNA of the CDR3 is TGCGCCAGCAGCCAACCGGTGTCCAAAAACATTCAGTACTTC.

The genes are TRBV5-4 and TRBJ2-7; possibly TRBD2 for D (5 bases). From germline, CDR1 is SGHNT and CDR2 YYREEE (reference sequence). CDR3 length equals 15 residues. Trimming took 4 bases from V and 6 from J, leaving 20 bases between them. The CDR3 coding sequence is TGTGCCAGCAGCCCACCGATTGGGGAGAGTTTCGAGCAGTACTTC. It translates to CASSPPIGESFEQYF.

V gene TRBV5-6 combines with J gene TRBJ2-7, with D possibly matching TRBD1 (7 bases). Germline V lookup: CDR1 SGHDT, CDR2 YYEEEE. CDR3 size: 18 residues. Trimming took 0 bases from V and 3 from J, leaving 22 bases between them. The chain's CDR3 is CASSLDQGVSGLRYEQYF. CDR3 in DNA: TGTGCCAGCAGCTTGGACCAGGGGGTTTCGGGACTTCGCTACGAGCAGTACTTC.